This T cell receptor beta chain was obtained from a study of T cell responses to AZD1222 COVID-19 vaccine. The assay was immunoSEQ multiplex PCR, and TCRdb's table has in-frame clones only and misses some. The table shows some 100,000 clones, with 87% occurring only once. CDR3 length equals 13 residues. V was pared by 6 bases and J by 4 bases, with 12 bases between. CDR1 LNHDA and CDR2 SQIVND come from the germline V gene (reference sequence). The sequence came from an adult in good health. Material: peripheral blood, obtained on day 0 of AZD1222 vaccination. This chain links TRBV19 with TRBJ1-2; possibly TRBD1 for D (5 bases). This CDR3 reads CASSLGLRYGYTF. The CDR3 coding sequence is TGTGCCAGTAGCCTGGGACTACGCTATGGCTACACCTTC.